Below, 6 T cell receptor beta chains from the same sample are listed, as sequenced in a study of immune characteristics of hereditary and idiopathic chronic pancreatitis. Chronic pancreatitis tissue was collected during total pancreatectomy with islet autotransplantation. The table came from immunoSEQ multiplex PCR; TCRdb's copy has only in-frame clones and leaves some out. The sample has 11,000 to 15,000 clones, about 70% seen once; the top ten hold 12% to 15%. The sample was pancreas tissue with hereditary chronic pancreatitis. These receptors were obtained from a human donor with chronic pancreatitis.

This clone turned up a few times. CDR3 nucleotide sequence: TGTGCCACCACTCCGGACAGGGTCAGCTCCTACGAGCAGTACTTC. Its translation is CATTPDRVSSYEQYF. J is TRBJ2-7 and V is TRBV15, with 8 positions matching TRBD1. Looked up from germline, CDR1 is LNHNV and CDR2 is YYDKDF (reference sequence). The CDR3 is made up of 15 amino acids. The trim removed 7 bases at V and 0 bases at J, leaving 8 bases unmatched.

The CDR3 sequence: CASTSGTDNYGYTF. As DNA, the CDR3 is TGCGCCAGCACGTCGGGGACAGATAACTATGGCTACACCTTC. The J gene is TRBJ1-2, the V gene TRBV10-2; the match to TRBD1 covers 7 bases. The CDR3 totals 14 residues. V gave up 7 bases and J gave up 1 base; unmatched junction bases: 6. CDR1 and CDR2 from the germline V gene are WSHSY and SAAADI.

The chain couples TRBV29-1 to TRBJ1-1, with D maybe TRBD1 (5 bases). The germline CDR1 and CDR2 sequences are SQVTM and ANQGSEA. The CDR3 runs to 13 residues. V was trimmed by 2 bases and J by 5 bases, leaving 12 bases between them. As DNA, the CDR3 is TGCAGCGTTGAAACCCCAGGGAGGACTGAAGCTTTCTTT. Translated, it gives CSVETPGRTEAFF.

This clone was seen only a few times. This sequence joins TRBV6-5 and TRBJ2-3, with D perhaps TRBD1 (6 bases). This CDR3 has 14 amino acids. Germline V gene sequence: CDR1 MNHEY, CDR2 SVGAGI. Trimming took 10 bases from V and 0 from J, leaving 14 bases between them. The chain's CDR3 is CATDSTPSTDTQYF. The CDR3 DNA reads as TGTGCCACGGACAGTACCCCTAGCACAGATACGCAGTATTTT.

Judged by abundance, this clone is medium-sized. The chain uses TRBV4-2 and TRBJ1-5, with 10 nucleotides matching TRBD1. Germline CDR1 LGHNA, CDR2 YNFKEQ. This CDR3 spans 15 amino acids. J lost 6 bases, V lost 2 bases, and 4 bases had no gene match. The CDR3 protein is CASSQTRQGAQPQHF. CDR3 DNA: TGTGCCAGCAGCCAAACCCGACAGGGGGCTCAGCCCCAGCATTTT.

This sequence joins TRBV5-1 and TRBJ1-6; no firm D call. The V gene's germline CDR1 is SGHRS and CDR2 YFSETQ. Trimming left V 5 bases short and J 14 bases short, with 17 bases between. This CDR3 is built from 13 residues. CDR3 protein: CASRGEESGTLHF. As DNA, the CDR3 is TGCGCCAGCAGGGGCGAAGAATCTGGGACCCTCCACTTT.